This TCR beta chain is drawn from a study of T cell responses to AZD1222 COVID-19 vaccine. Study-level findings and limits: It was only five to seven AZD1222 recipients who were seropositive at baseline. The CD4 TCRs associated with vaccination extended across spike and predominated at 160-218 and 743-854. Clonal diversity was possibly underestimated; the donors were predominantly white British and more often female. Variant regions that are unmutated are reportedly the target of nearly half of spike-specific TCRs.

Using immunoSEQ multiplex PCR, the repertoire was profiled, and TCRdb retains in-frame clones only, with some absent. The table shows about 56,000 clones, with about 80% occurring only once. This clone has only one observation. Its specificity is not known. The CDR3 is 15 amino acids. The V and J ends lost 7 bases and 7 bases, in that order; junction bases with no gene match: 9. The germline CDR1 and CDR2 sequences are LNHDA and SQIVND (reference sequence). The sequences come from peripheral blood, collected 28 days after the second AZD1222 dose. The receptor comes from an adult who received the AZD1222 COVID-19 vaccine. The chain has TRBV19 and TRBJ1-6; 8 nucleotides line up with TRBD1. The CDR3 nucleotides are TGTGCCAGTAACCAGGGGGCCCAGAGGAATTCACCCCTCCACTTT. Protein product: CASNQGAQRNSPLHF.